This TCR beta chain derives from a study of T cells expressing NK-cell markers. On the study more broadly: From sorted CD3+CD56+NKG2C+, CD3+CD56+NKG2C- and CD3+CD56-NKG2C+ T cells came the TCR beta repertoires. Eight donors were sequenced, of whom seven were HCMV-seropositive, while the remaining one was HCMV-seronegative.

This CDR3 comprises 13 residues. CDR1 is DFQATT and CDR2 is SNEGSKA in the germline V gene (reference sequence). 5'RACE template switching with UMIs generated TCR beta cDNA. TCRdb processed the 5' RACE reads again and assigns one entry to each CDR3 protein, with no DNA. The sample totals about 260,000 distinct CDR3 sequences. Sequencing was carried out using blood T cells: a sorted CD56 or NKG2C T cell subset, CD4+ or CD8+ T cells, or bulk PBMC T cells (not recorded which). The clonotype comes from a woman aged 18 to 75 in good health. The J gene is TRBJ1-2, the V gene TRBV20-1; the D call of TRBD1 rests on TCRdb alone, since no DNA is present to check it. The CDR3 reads CSARGDRGYGYTF.